This T cell receptor beta chain was sequenced for a study of cytomegalovirus exposure and HLA in healthy donors. CDR1 LNHDA and CDR2 SQIVND come from the germline V gene (reference sequence). There are 16 residues in the CDR3. V lost 1 base, J lost 4 bases, and 16 bases lay in between. Notes on this clone: Its target is not known.

PCR primers comprised 60 Vbeta and 13 Jbeta primers. Profiled with immunoSEQ multiplex PCR; TCRdb holds only in-frame clones, not every one. The sample has over 150,000 clones; under 80% are singletons. General study points: Presence/absence results assume similar sequencing depth per donor, which may not hold. Analysis performed later showed TCR beta chains linked to HLA being more clonally expanded than equally common others.

The sequenced material came from PBMCs. The clonotype originates from a man aged 25 to 40 in good health and CMV-seropositive. The chain recombines TRBV19 with TRBJ1-1; weak D call: TRBD1 (6 bases). Written as DNA, the CDR3 is TGTGCCAGTAGTATAGGGGGGGGGCGCAGGAGCACTGAAGCTTTCTTT. This encodes CASSIGGGRRSTEAFF.